This T cell receptor beta chain originates from a study of T cell repertoires in cytomegalovirus infection. Study summary: Shared public TCR beta signatures pointed to both CMV infection and a matching HLA type.

In its sample, this clonotype was seen many times. Its antigen remains unidentified. TCRdb called the reads again in MiXCR, with one record for every CDR3 protein. This sample has around 630,000 distinct CDR3 sequences; approximately 24% occur once, and the top ten carry around 7.6%. Study findings and constraints: The cumulative frequency of public TCR beta families distinguished individuals who carried CMV together with the relevant HLA. The study found HLA-C-restricted CMV-specific TCR beta clonotypes dominating the ex vivo response.

The CDR3 has 18 residues. In germline, CDR1 is MNHNY, CDR2 SVGAGI (reference sequence). With V trimmed by 0 bases and J by 5 bases, 10 bases remained unmatched. This sequence joins TRBV6-6 and TRBJ2-3; 11 nucleotides align to TRBD1. The receptor's source is a human donor in good health (CMV status not recorded). Some clones in this sample may be carry-over from other donors' samples. The sequenced material came from CD8+ T cells from PBMCs. The CDR3: CASSYSVGQGVRVDTQYF. CDR3 nucleotides: TGTGCCAGCAGTTACTCGGTGGGACAGGGGGTTAGGGTAGATACGCAGTATTTT.